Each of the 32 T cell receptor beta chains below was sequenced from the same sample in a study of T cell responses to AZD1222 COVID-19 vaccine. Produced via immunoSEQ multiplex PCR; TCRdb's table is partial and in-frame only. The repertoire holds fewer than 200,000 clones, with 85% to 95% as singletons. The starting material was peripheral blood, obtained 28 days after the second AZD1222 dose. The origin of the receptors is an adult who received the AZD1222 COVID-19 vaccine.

CDR3 sequence: CASSIDRLFFLVSGHQPQHF. In DNA, the CDR3 is TGTGCCAGTAGTATAGATCGCCTATTCTTTTTAGTGTCAGGGCATCAGCCCCAGCATTTT. The chain uses TRBV19 and TRBJ1-5; TRBD1 is a possible D gene (5 bases). Trimming took off 0 bases at V and 5 bases at J, with 26 bases between the two ends. Germline values: CDR1 LNHDA, CDR2 SQIVND (reference sequence). CDR3 length: 20 amino acids.

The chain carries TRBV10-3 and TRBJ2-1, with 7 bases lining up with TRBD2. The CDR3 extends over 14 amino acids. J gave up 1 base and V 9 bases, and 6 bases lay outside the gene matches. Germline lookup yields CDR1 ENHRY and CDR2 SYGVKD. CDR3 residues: CAIRTSSSYNEQFF. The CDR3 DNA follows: TGTGCCATTCGGACTAGTAGTTCCTACAATGAGCAGTTCTTC.

The CDR3, as DNA: TGTGCCTGGCACCCCCTCGTGGGTGAGCAGTTCTTC. It translates to CAWHPLVGEQFF. V usage is TRBV30 and J usage is TRBJ2-1; D remains unclear. V lost 5 bases and J 9 bases, leaving 14 bases between the germline ends. Germline V lookup: CDR1 GTSNPN, CDR2 SVGIG (reference sequence). The CDR3 totals 12 residues.

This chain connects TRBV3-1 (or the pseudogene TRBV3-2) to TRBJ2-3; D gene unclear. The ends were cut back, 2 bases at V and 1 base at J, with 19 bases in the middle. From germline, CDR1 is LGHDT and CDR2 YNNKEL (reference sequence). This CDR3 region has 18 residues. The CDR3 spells CASSQLGLRKLRTDTQYF. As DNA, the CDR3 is TGTGCCAGCAGCCAATTAGGTTTACGAAAGCTGCGCACAGATACGCAGTATTTT.

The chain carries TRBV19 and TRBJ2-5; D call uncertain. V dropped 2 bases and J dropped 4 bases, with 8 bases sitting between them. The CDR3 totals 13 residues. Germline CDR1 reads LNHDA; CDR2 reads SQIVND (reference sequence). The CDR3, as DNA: TGTGCCAGTAGTATAACGTCGCGAGAGACCCAGTACTTC. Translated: CASSITSRETQYF.

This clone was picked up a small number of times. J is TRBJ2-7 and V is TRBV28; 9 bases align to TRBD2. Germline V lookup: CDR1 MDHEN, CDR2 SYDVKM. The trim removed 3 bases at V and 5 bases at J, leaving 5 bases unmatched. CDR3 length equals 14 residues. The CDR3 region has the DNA TGTGCCAGCAGTTTGATAGCGGGAGCCCACGAGCAGTACTTC. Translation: CASSLIAGAHEQYF.

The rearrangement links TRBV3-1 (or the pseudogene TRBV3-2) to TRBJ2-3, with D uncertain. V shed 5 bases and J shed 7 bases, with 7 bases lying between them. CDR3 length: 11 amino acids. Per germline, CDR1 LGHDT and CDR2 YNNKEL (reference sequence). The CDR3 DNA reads TGTGCCAGCAGCTCCCCTTATACGCAGTATTTT. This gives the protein CASSSPYTQYF.

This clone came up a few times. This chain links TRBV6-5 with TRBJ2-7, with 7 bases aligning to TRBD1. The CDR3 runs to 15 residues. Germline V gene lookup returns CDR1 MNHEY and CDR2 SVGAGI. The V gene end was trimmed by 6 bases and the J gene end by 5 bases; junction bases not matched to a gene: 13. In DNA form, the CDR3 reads TGTGCCAGCAGGCTCCAACAGGGGACCCTGGACGAGCAGTACTTC. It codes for CASRLQQGTLDEQYF.

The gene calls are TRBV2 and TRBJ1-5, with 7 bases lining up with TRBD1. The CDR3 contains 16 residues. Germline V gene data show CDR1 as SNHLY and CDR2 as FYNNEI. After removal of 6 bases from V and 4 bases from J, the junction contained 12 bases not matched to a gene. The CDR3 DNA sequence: TGTGCCAGCAGCCTGCGGGACAGACATCGTAATCAGCCCCAGCATTTT. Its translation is CASSLRDRHRNQPQHF.

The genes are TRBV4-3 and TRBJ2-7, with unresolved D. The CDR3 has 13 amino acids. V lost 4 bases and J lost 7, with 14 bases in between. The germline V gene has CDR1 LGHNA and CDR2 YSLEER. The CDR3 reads CASSPSGSWEQYF. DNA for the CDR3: TGCGCCAGCAGCCCGTCCGGGTCGTGGGAGCAGTACTTC.

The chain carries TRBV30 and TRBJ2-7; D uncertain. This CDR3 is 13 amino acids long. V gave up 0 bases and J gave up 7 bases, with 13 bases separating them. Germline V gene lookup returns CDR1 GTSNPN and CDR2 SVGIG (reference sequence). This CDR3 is CAWSVLVSGEQYF. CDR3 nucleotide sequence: TGTGCCTGGAGTGTACTGGTATCTGGGGAGCAGTACTTC.

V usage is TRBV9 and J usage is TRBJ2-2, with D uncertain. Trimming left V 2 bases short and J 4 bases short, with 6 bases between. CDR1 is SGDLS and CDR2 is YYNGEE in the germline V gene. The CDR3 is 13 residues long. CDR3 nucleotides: TGTGCCAGCAGCGTTTATACCACCGGGGAGCTGTTTTTT. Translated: CASSVYTTGELFF.

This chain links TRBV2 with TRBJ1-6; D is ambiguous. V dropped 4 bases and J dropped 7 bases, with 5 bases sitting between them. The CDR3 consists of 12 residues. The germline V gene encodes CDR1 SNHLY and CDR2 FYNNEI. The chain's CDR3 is CASSAGNSPLHF. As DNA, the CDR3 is TGTGCCAGCAGTGCTGGAAATTCACCCCTCCACTTT. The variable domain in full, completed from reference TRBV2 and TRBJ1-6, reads EPEVTQTPSHQVTQMGQEVILRCVPISNHLYFYWYRQILGQKVEFLVSFYNNEISEKSEIFDDQFSVERPDGSNFTLKIRSTKLEDSAMYFCASSAGNSPLHFGNGTRLTVT.

CDR3 nucleotide sequence: TGTGCCAGCAGTGACCGGAGGGGAACCGGGGAGCTGTTTTTT. Its translation is CASSDRRGTGELFF. V is TRBV6-1 and J is TRBJ2-2, with D perhaps TRBD2 (6 bases). V was pared by 3 bases and J by 5 bases, with 10 bases between. This CDR3 contains 14 residues. Germline CDR1 and CDR2: MNHNS and SASEGT.

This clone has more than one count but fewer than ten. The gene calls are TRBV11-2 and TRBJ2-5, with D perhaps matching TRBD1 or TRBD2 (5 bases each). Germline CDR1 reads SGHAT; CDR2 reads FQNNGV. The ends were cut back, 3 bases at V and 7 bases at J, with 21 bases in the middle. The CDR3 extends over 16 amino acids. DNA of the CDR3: TGTGCCAGCAGCTTCCCGGGGACCGTCGGCAAGATGACCCAGTACTTC. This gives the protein CASSFPGTVGKMTQYF.

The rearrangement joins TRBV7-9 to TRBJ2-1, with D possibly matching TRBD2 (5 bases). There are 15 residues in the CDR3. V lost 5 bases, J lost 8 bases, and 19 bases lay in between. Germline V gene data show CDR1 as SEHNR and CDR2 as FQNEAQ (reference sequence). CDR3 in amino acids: CASSPLGASPDEQFF. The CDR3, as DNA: TGTGCCAGCAGCCCCTTAGGCGCTAGCCCTGATGAGCAGTTCTTC.

Written as DNA, the CDR3 is TGCGCCAGCAACGGGGGACTAGCGGGGCTTAACACCGGGGAGCTGTTTTTT. Translation: CASNGGLAGLNTGELFF. V gene TRBV5-1 combines with J gene TRBJ2-2, with 13 bases identical to TRBD2. CDR3 length: 17 residues. The J segment lost 2 bases and the V segment lost 6 bases, leaving 7 bases of the junction unmatched. The V gene's germline CDR1 is SGHRS and CDR2 YFSETQ.

The CDR3 DNA reads TGTGCCAGCTCACCATCTTTCGGAGGGCAGGGAGTTTCACCCCTCCACTTT. This translates into CASSPSFGGQGVSPLHF. The J gene is TRBJ1-6, the V gene TRBV18, with a weak D call TRBD1 (5 bases). Germline V gene sequence: CDR1 KGHSH, CDR2 LQKENI. The CDR3 totals 17 residues. V was pared by 2 bases and J by 9 bases, with 20 bases between.

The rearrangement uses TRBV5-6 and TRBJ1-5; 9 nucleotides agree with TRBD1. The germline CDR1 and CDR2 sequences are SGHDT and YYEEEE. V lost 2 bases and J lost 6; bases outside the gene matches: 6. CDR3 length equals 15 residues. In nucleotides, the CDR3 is TGTGCCAGCAGCTTTTGGACAGGGGCGGCTCAGCCCCAGCATTTT. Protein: CASSFWTGAAQPQHF.

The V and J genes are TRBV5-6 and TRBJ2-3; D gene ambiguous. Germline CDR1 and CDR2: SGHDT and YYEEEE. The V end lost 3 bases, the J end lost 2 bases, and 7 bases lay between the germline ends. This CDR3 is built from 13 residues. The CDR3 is CASSYGPTDTQYF. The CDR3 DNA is TGTGCCAGCAGCTATGGACCCACAGATACGCAGTATTTT.

DNA of the CDR3: TGTGCCAGCAGTCCCCTAATAGCGGGGTCCTACAATGAGCAGTTCTTC. This codes for CASSPLIAGSYNEQFF. This chain joins TRBV2 and TRBJ2-1; TRBD2 aligns across 8 bases. This CDR3 has 16 amino acids. CDR1 and CDR2 from the germline V gene are SNHLY and FYNNEI. V lost 5 bases, J lost 1 base, and 7 bases stayed unmatched.

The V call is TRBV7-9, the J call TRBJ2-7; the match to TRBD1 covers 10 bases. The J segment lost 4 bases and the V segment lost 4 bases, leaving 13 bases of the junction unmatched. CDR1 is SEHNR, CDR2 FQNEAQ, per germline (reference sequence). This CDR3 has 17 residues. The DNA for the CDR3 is TGTGCCAGCAGCTCAACACTCCGGGACAGGGGATCTTACGAGCAGTACTTC. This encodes CASSSTLRDRGSYEQYF.

CDR3: CASSHWGLSDEQFF. DNA for the CDR3: TGCGCCAGCAGCCATTGGGGGCTAAGCGATGAGCAGTTCTTC. The gene calls are TRBV4-1 and TRBJ2-1; perhaps TRBD1 as D (6 bases). This CDR3 has 14 residues. The germline V gene has CDR1 MGHRA and CDR2 YSYEKL. V dropped 3 bases and J dropped 8 bases, with 14 bases sitting between them.

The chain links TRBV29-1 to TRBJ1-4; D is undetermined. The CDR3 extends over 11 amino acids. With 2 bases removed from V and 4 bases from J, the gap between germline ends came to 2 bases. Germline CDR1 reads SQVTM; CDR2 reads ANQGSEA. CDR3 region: CSVEHNEKLFF. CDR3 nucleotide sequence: TGCAGCGTTGAACATAATGAAAAACTGTTTTTT.

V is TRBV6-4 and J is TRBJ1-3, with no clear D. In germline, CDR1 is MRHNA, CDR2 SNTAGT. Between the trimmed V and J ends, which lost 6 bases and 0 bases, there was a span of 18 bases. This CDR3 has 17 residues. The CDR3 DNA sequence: TGTGCCAGCAGGCCCCTCGGAGTCAGAAGCTCTGGAAACACCATATATTTT. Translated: CASRPLGVRSSGNTIYF.

In nucleotides, the CDR3 is TGTGCCAGCAGCCTCCGGGGACAGGCGCGACCCTACGAGCAGTACTTC. Protein product: CASSLRGQARPYEQYF. The rearrangement joins TRBV11-2 to TRBJ2-7; 8 nucleotides match TRBD1. Trimming removed 5 bases from V and 2 bases from J; junction bases left unmatched: 11. The germline CDR1 and CDR2 sequences are SGHAT and FQNNGV. This CDR3 spans 16 amino acids.

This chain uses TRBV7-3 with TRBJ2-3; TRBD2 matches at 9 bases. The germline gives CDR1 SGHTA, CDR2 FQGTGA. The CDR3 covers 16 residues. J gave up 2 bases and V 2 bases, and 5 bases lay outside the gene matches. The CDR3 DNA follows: TGTGCCAGCAGCTTATATAGCGGGGGAGTCACAGATACGCAGTATTTT. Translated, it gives CASSLYSGGVTDTQYF.

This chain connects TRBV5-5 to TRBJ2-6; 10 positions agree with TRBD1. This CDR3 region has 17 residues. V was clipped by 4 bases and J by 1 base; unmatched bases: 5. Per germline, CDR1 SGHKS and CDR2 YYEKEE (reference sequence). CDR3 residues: CASSIRDRGSGANVLTF. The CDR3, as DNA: TGTGCCAGCAGCATCCGGGACAGGGGTTCTGGGGCCAACGTCCTGACTTTC.

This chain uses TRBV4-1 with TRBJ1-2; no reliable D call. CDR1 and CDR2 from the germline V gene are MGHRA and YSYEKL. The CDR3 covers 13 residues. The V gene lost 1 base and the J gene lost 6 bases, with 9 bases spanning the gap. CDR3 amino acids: CASSQVNGDGYTF. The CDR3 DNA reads TGCGCCAGCAGCCAAGTTAATGGCGATGGCTACACCTTC.

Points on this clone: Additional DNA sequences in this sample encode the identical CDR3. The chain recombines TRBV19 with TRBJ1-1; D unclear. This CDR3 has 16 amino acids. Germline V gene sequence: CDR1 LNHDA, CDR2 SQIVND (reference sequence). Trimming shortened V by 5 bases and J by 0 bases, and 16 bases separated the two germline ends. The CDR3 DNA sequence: TGTGCCAGTAGTCCTGAGTGGAATTGGATGAACACTGAAGCTTTCTTT. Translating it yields CASSPEWNWMNTEAFF.

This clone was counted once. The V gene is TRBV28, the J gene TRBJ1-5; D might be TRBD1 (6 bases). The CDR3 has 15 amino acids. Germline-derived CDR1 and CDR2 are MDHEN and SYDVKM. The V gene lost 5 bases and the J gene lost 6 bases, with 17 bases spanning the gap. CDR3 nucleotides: TGTGCCAGCAGTCCGCTGACAGGATCCAGTCAGCCCCAGCATTTT. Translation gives CASSPLTGSSQPQHF.

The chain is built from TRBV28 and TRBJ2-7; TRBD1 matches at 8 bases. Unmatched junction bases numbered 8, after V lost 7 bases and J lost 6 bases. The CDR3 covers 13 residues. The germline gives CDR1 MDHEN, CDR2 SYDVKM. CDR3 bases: TGTGCCAGCACCTACAGGGGGGATAGCGAGCAGTACTTC. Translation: CASTYRGDSEQYF.